These 27 T cell receptor beta chains came from one sample sequenced in a study of CD8+ T cells in alopecia areata. Regarding treatment: oral pan-JAK inhibitor, 5-10 mg twice daily. Extracted from the samples, RNA was reverse transcribed into cDNA to serve as the sequencing template. TCRdb keeps only in-frame clones here, not all; method: immunoSEQ multiplex PCR. The sample has around 180,000 clones, about 65% seen once; the top ten hold approximately 1.3%. The sample was CD4+ T cells sorted from blood, taken at week 49, from a patient treated with tofacitinib. Every receptor here comes from a human donor with alopecia areata.

The chain couples TRBV5-1 to TRBJ2-3, with 11 bases matching TRBD2. V lost 6 bases, J lost 1 base, and 1 base stayed unmatched. Germline V gives CDR1 SGHRS, CDR2 YFSETQ. The CDR3 extends over 14 amino acids. CDR3 in DNA: TGCGCCAGCAAACTAGCGGGGGGCACAGATACGCAGTATTTT. Its protein is CASKLAGGTDTQYF.

This chain joins TRBV5-1 and TRBJ1-3; D may be TRBD1 (5 bases). CDR1 and CDR2 (germline): SGHRS, YFSETQ. Deletions cut 2 bases from V and 0 bases from J, with 15 bases between. The CDR3 runs 17 residues. For the CDR3, the DNA is TGCGCCAGCAGCTTTAGCGGTCAGGGAAACTCTGGAAACACCATATATTTT. It specifies CASSFSGQGNSGNTIYF.

This clone was seen once. The chain has TRBV30 and TRBJ1-3; TRBD1 is a possible D gene (5 bases). Germline assignment: CDR1 GTSNPN and CDR2 SVGIG (reference sequence). Trimming removed 3 bases at V and 8 bases at J, with 14 bases between. The CDR3 contains 13 residues. The CDR3 sequence: CAWSFPGRDTIYF. DNA of the CDR3: TGTGCCTGGAGCTTCCCAGGGAGAGACACCATATATTTT.

The chain joins TRBV7-9 to TRBJ1-4, with TRBD1 matching over 9 bases. Germline-derived CDR1 and CDR2 are SEHNR and FQNEAQ (reference sequence). The ends lost 7 bases at V and 8 bases at J; junction bases unmatched: 5. There are 13 residues in the CDR3. The CDR3 bases are TGTGCCAGCAACAGGGGGCTTGCGGAAAAACTGTTTTTT. Translating it yields CASNRGLAEKLFF.

This sequence joins TRBV23-1 and TRBJ2-5; TRBD1 is a possible D gene (5 bases). TRBV23-1 is reported as an ORF; its role is uncertain. The CDR3 runs 14 residues. The V end lost 0 bases, the J end lost 3 bases, and 8 bases lay between the germline ends. The CDR3: CASSQSAGKETQYF. DNA of the CDR3: TGCGCCAGCAGTCAATCGGCAGGGAAAGAGACCCAGTACTTC.

This clone was seen a single time. This chain uses TRBV14 with TRBJ1-6; 7 bases line up with TRBD1. CDR1 and CDR2 (germline): SGHDN, FVKESK. V lost 1 base and J lost 14; bases outside the gene matches: 2. The CDR3 contains 12 residues. In DNA, the CDR3 is TGTGCCAGCAGCCAAGCCCAGGGGGCCCTCCACTTT. Its translation: CASSQAQGALHF.

The rearrangement links TRBV29-1 to TRBJ2-3, with D possibly called TRBD1 or TRBD2 (5 bases each). CDR1 is SQVTM, CDR2 ANQGSEA, per germline. The CDR3 loop spans 14 amino acids. Trimming removed 6 bases at V and 5 bases at J, with 18 bases between. CDR3 nucleotide sequence: TGCAGCGTCGAAAAGTGGGGGTCAGGAGATACGCAGTATTTT. Its translation is CSVEKWGSGDTQYF.

The chain uses TRBV5-1 and TRBJ2-1, with D hard to call. Trimming removed 5 bases from V and 7 bases from J, with 16 bases in between. The CDR3 sequence is 14 residues long. From germline, CDR1 is SGHRS and CDR2 YFSETQ. The CDR3, as DNA: TGCGCCAGCAGGATTACCCCGACTGGGAATGAGCAGTTCTTC. Translated: CASRITPTGNEQFF.

The J gene is TRBJ2-6, the V gene TRBV27; TRBD1 agrees at 9 bases. J lost 2 bases, V lost 7 bases, and 9 bases had no gene match. The CDR3 is made up of 17 amino acids. Germline assignment: CDR1 MNHEY and CDR2 SMNVEV (reference sequence). CDR3 nucleotides: TGTGCCAGCACTCCCAAGACAGGGGGAGCTGGGGCCAACGTCCTGACTTTC. As protein: CASTPKTGGAGANVLTF.

V is TRBV30 and J is TRBJ2-3; TRBD2 might be the D (5 bases). The V gene's germline CDR1 is GTSNPN and CDR2 SVGIG (reference sequence). This CDR3 contains 13 residues. Trimming left V 4 bases short and J 2 bases short, with 10 bases between. The CDR3: CAWKFGVTDTQYF. The CDR3 DNA is TGTGCCTGGAAGTTCGGGGTCACAGATACGCAGTATTTT.

This sequence joins TRBV5-1 and TRBJ2-7; 7 bases map to TRBD1. Looked up from germline, CDR1 is SGHRS and CDR2 is YFSETQ. J lost 3 bases, V lost 2 bases, and 5 bases had no gene match. CDR3 size: 14 residues. The CDR3 sequence is CASSFGTADYEQYF. CDR3 in DNA: TGCGCCAGCAGCTTCGGGACAGCAGACTACGAGCAGTACTTC.

The chain combines TRBV5-1 with TRBJ1-5; no clear D. Germline values: CDR1 SGHRS, CDR2 YFSETQ. The CDR3 covers 14 residues. Trimming stripped 0 bases from V and 10 bases from J, with 14 bases between. The CDR3, as DNA: TGCGCCAGCAGCTTGGGTGGATCCCTACACCCCCAGCATTTT. It translates to CASSLGGSLHPQHF.

CDR3 residues: CSVTGTDYSGANVLTF. The CDR3 DNA is TGCAGCGTTACCGGGACAGACTACTCTGGGGCCAACGTCCTGACTTTC. The rearrangement joins TRBV29-1 to TRBJ2-6; 7 bases fit TRBD1. The CDR3 loop spans 16 amino acids. The germline CDR1 and CDR2 sequences are SQVTM and ANQGSEA. The V segment lost 5 bases and the J segment 0 bases; nucleotides outside the gene matches: 7.

This clone showed up just a few times. This chain uses TRBV4-3 with TRBJ2-3; 8 positions match TRBD2. The CDR3 covers 15 residues. The trim removed 3 bases at V and 1 base at J, leaving 3 bases unmatched. Germline CDR1 is LGHNA and CDR2 is YSLEER. CDR3 residues: CASSQRGVGTDTQYF. The CDR3 DNA is TGCGCCAGCAGCCAGCGGGGGGTGGGCACAGATACGCAGTATTTT.

The rearrangement joins TRBV30 to TRBJ1-2; no clear D gene. In germline, CDR1 is GTSNPN, CDR2 SVGIG (reference sequence). This CDR3 is 14 amino acids long. Trimming left V 1 base short and J 4 bases short, with 13 bases between. In DNA, the CDR3 is TGTGCCTGGAGTGGATTCGGCAGCATCTATGGCTACACCTTC. The encoded protein is CAWSGFGSIYGYTF.

This rearrangement joins TRBV29-1 to TRBJ2-5, with TRBD2 identical over 7 bases. This CDR3 has 13 amino acids. Germline CDR1 and CDR2: SQVTM and ANQGSEA. Trimming removed 4 bases from V and 1 base from J; junction bases left unmatched: 3. CDR3 protein: CSVVASGQETQYF. The CDR3, as DNA: TGCAGCGTTGTGGCTAGCGGCCAAGAGACCCAGTACTTC.

V and J are TRBV4-1 and TRBJ1-4; 7 nucleotides line up with TRBD1. The CDR3 extends over 14 amino acids. V dropped 2 bases and J dropped 7; count of bases not matched to a gene: 4. Germline-derived CDR1 and CDR2 are MGHRA and YSYEKL. In nucleotides, the CDR3 is TGCGCCAGCAGCCAATCACAGGGGTTTGAAAAACTGTTTTTT. Translating gives CASSQSQGFEKLFF.

V usage is TRBV7-9 and J usage is TRBJ1-1, with D possibly being TRBD1 (5 bases). Germline CDR1 is SEHNR and CDR2 is FQNEAQ (reference sequence). The V and J ends lost 7 bases and 2 bases respectively, with 14 bases between them. This CDR3 spans 14 amino acids. CDR3: CASTPGGVNTEAFF. The CDR3 DNA is TGTGCCAGCACCCCGGGGGGGGTTAACACTGAAGCTTTCTTT.

This clone was counted between two and nine times. The V gene is TRBV7-8, the J gene TRBJ2-7; 7 bases are shared with TRBD1. The CDR3 contains 17 residues. Germline V gene sequence: CDR1 SGHVS, CDR2 FQNEAQ. V was pared by 5 bases and J by 5 bases, with 18 bases of the junction left unmatched. CDR3: CASSGGGVTGSLHEQYF. CDR3 nucleotide sequence: TGTGCCAGCAGCGGAGGAGGTGTGACAGGGTCTCTTCACGAGCAGTACTTC.

This chain's CDR3 is CASMLGTGNEQFF. The CDR3 region has the DNA TGTGCCAGCATGCTGGGGACCGGAAATGAGCAGTTCTTC. The V call is TRBV2, the J call TRBJ2-1, with D perhaps assigned TRBD1 or TRBD2 (5 bases each). Deletions cut 7 bases from V and 7 bases from J, with 14 bases between. CDR1 is SNHLY and CDR2 is FYNNEI in the germline V gene. The CDR3 has 13 amino acids. The variable domain in full, completed from reference TRBV2 and TRBJ2-1, reads EPEVTQTPSHQVTQMGQEVILRCVPISNHLYFYWYRQILGQKVEFLVSFYNNEISEKSEIFDDQFSVERPDGSNFTLKIRSTKLEDSAMYFCASMLGTGNEQFFGPGTRLTVL.

V and J are TRBV30 and TRBJ2-3, with D uncertain. The CDR3 consists of 15 residues. Germline loops: CDR1 GTSNPN, CDR2 SVGIG (reference sequence). With 0 bases removed from V and 1 base from J, the gap between germline ends came to 11 bases. The CDR3 reads CAWSVTARGTDTQYF. The CDR3 nucleotides read TGTGCCTGGAGTGTAACGGCACGAGGCACAGATACGCAGTATTTT.

This clone was counted a few times. The chain links TRBV4-3 to TRBJ2-3, with TRBD2 matching 13 bases. Germline lookup yields CDR1 LGHNA and CDR2 YSLEER. The CDR3 contains 16 residues. Trimming took 4 bases from V and 2 from J; bases not matched to a gene: 3. The CDR3 loop reads CASSLGLAGVTDTQYF. Here the CDR3 DNA reads TGCGCCAGCAGCCTCGGACTAGCGGGGGTCACAGATACGCAGTATTTT.

This chain's CDR3 is CASSLGQLRRETPLHF. The CDR3 nucleotides are TGTGCCAGCAGCCTGGGACAGCTGAGAAGGGAAACACCCCTCCACTTT. The chain carries TRBV5-6 and TRBJ1-6, with 7 bases matching TRBD1. This CDR3 is 16 amino acids long. The V and J ends lost 4 bases and 11 bases, in that order; junction bases with no gene match: 15. Germline V CDR1 and CDR2: SGHDT, YYEEEE.

The chain has TRBV4-3 and TRBJ2-3; 7 bases align to TRBD1. The CDR3 loop spans 13 amino acids. V dropped 3 bases and J dropped 9; count of bases not matched to a gene: 6. Germline assignment: CDR1 LGHNA and CDR2 YSLEER. The CDR3 region has the DNA TGCGCCAGCAGCCAGACAGGGTCTAGCACGCAGTATTTT. Residues: CASSQTGSSTQYF.

The chain couples TRBV7-2 to TRBJ1-2, with D possibly being TRBD1 (5 bases). The CDR3 consists of 16 residues. Trimming shortened V by 2 bases and J by 0 bases, and 13 bases separated the two germline ends. In germline, CDR1 is SGHTA, CDR2 FQGNSA. The chain's CDR3 is CASSLNRLNSNYGYTF. CDR3 coding DNA: TGTGCCAGCAGCTTAAACAGGCTCAATTCTAACTATGGCTACACCTTC.

This rearrangement joins TRBV29-1 to TRBJ1-5; D remains unclear. V was pared by 4 bases and J by 4 bases, with 11 bases between. Germline V gives CDR1 SQVTM, CDR2 ANQGSEA. This CDR3 is 13 amino acids long. CDR3 DNA sequence: TGCAGCGTTGCGGGCAGCACAAATCAGCCCCAGCATTTT. It yields the protein CSVAGSTNQPQHF.

The chain links TRBV21-1 to TRBJ1-6. TRBV21-1 is an annotated pseudogene. The length of the CDR3 is 12 residues. CDR3 protein: CASSPDPSPLHF. The CDR3 coding sequence is TGTGCCAGCAGCCCCGACCCTTCACCCCTCCACTTT.